This TCR beta chain was recovered during a study of shared T cell receptors in the human thymus. The CDR3 runs to 17 residues. Trimming at V came to 4 bases and at J to 1 base, leaving 11 bases not matched to a gene. Profiling relied on immunoSEQ multiplex PCR, and the TCRdb table lists in-frame clones only, not all of them. The table shows more than 550,000 clones, with approximately 85% occurring only once. These data were also reused for a study on human thymus T cells. That work adds: Donation was from healthy Finnish infants who were having corrective surgery that addressed congenital heart defects. Resected material from corrective heart surgery provided the thymus tissue analysed.

This chain joins TRBV23-1 and TRBJ1-2; TRBD1 matches at 8 bases. TRBV23-1 is sorted into the ORF group, with uncertain function. The specimen sequenced was thymocytes. This TCR was sampled from a girl less than two years old with a congenital heart defect. The CDR3 DNA sequence: TGCGCCAGCAGTCGAGGGACAGGACGACACTATAACTATGGCTACACCTTC. Translated, it gives CASSRGTGRHYNYGYTF.